The next 15 T cell receptor beta chains were all read from a single sample in a study of graft-versus-host responses after intestinal transplantation. Sequencing used immunoSEQ multiplex PCR; TCRdb keeps in-frame clones, though not all of them. Here the sample spans tens of thousands of clones, around 90% being singletons. Their cognate antigens are unknown. Sequenced material: unstimulated CD8+ T cells sorted from spleen or lymph node cells, taken before intestinal transplant. The receptor set was obtained from a human donor who received an intestinal transplant.

V usage is TRBV9 and J usage is TRBJ2-3; maybe TRBD1 (5 bases). Germline-derived CDR1 and CDR2 are SGDLS and YYNGEE. Trimming shortened V by 0 bases and J by 0 bases, and 11 bases separated the two germline ends. The CDR3 is 16 amino acids. CDR3 in DNA: TGTGCCAGCAGCGTAGATACAGGCCTAAGCACAGATACGCAGTATTTT. Translating it yields CASSVDTGLSTDTQYF. Combining the CDR3 with reference TRBV9 and TRBJ2-3 gives the whole variable domain DSGVTQTPKHLITATGQRVTLRCSPRSGDLSVYWYQQSLDQGLQFLIQYYNGEERAKGNILERFSAQQFPDLHSELNLSSLELGDSALYFCASSVDTGLSTDTQYFGPGTRLTVL.

The rearrangement joins TRBV5-6 to TRBJ2-5, with TRBD2 matching over 16 bases. The CDR3 is made up of 19 amino acids. With V trimmed by 4 bases and J by 5 bases, 14 bases remained unmatched. Germline V gene sequence: CDR1 SGHDT, CDR2 YYEEEE. DNA of the CDR3: TGTGCCAGCAGCGTTCTAGGGACTAGCGGGGGGGCGATAGGTGAGACCCAGTACTTC. Translating gives CASSVLGTSGGAIGETQYF.

V gene TRBV10-1 combines with J gene TRBJ1-1; D is uncertain. V was cut by 2 bases and J by 6 bases, with 13 bases left in between. The CDR3 runs 14 residues. Germline CDR1 and CDR2: WNHNN and SYGVQD (reference sequence). CDR3: CASSEGRNNPEAFF. Here the CDR3 DNA reads TGCGCCAGCAGTGAGGGGCGAAATAATCCTGAAGCTTTCTTT.

The genes are TRBV4-3 and TRBJ2-7; D unresolved. The CDR3 length is 16 residues. V was trimmed by 4 bases and J by 6 bases, leaving 22 bases between them. Germline lookup yields CDR1 LGHNA and CDR2 YSLEER. The CDR3 loop reads CASSPSAVVSRFEQYF. CDR3 DNA sequence: TGCGCCAGCAGCCCAAGCGCGGTCGTCTCACGGTTCGAGCAGTACTTC.

The chain uses TRBV7-9 and TRBJ2-1, with 12 bases matching TRBD2. The V and J ends lost 2 bases and 6 bases, in that order; junction bases with no gene match: 5. The V gene's germline CDR1 is SEHNR and CDR2 FQNEAQ (reference sequence). This CDR3 is built from 16 residues. The CDR3 sequence is CASSLLAGGPGNEQFF. The CDR3 region has the DNA TGTGCCAGCAGCTTACTAGCGGGGGGGCCGGGCAATGAGCAGTTCTTC.

This clone was seen only a few times. The chain is built from TRBV4-3 and TRBJ2-7, with TRBD2 matching over 11 bases. V lost 0 bases and J lost 0; bases outside the gene matches: 7. The CDR3 is 18 amino acids. Germline V gene data show CDR1 as LGHNA and CDR2 as YSLEER. DNA for the CDR3: TGCGCCAGCAGCCAAGATTTAGCGGGGGGGCCTAGCTCCTACGAGCAGTACTTC. Translated: CASSQDLAGGPSSYEQYF.

The rearrangement uses TRBV4-1 and TRBJ1-3; D uncertain. V was clipped by 4 bases and J by 0 bases, with 10 bases between them. The germline CDR1 and CDR2 sequences are MGHRA and YSYEKL. There are 15 residues in the CDR3. The CDR3 sequence: CASSPGLLSGNTIYF. Here the CDR3 DNA reads TGCGCCAGCAGCCCCGGACTGCTCTCTGGAAACACCATATATTTT.

As DNA, the CDR3 is TGTGCCAGTGGCCCGGGACTAGCATATGAGCAGTTCTTC. It translates to CASGPGLAYEQFF. The chain employs TRBV19 and TRBJ2-1; 9 bases agree with TRBD2. Per germline, CDR1 LNHDA and CDR2 SQIVND (reference sequence). This CDR3 comprises 13 residues. The V segment lost 8 bases and the J segment 8 bases; nucleotides outside the gene matches: 7.

The V call is TRBV19, the J call TRBJ1-1, with TRBD1 identical over 7 bases. The CDR3 is made up of 14 amino acids. V gave up 3 bases and J gave up 4 bases; unmatched junction bases: 5. CDR1 and CDR2 from the germline V gene are LNHDA and SQIVND (reference sequence). CDR3 region: CASSMATGVTEAFF. The DNA for the CDR3 is TGTGCCAGTAGTATGGCAACAGGGGTCACTGAAGCTTTCTTT.

Regarding this clone: The sample holds other DNA sequences that translate to the same CDR3. The chain carries TRBV28 and TRBJ2-7, with 10 bases identical to TRBD1. Trimming took 6 bases from V and 2 from J; bases not matched to a gene: 1. Germline V gene data show CDR1 as MDHEN and CDR2 as SYDVKM. CDR3 size: 13 residues. This CDR3 reads CASRGTGAYEQYF. In nucleotides, the CDR3 is TGTGCCAGCAGGGGGACAGGGGCCTACGAGCAGTACTTC.

V and J are TRBV7-8 and TRBJ1-1; 7 positions match TRBD1. This CDR3 comprises 14 residues. Germline CDR1 reads SGHVS; CDR2 reads FQNEAQ. Germline trimming cut 6 bases from V and 4 bases from J; bases unmatched to any gene: 8. CDR3 loop: CASSPTGDGTEAFF. In nucleotides, the CDR3 is TGTGCCAGCAGTCCTACAGGGGACGGCACTGAAGCTTTCTTT.

V and J are TRBV7-2 and TRBJ2-3; 10 bases fit TRBD2. From germline, CDR1 is SGHTA and CDR2 FQGNSA. The CDR3 loop spans 16 amino acids. V lost 1 base, J lost 1 base, and 2 bases stayed unmatched. The CDR3 protein is CASSLVLAGGTDTQYF. The CDR3 DNA reads as TGTGCCAGCAGCTTAGTGCTAGCGGGGGGCACAGATACGCAGTATTTT.

The genes are TRBV11-2 and TRBJ2-1; D gene uncertain. Trimming shortened V by 5 bases and J by 4 bases, and 12 bases separated the two germline ends. From germline, CDR1 is SGHAT and CDR2 FQNNGV. This CDR3 is built from 14 residues. The DNA of the CDR3 is TGTGCCAGCAGCGGCGCAGGTCCGTACAATGAGCAGTTCTTC. Protein sequence: CASSGAGPYNEQFF.

This rearrangement joins TRBV7-9 to TRBJ1-3; the D is unclear. Germline-derived CDR1 and CDR2 are SEHNR and FQNEAQ (reference sequence). The ends were cut back, 5 bases at V and 0 bases at J, with 8 bases in the middle. CDR3 size: 14 residues. CDR3 bases: TGTGCCAGCAGCCCAGCGGTCTCTGGAAACACCATATATTTT. Protein: CASSPAVSGNTIYF.

The rearrangement uses TRBV6-1 and TRBJ2-7, with 8 bases fitting TRBD1. CDR1 is MNHNS, CDR2 SASEGT, per germline. The CDR3 contains 14 residues. Losses at the gene ends were 7 bases for V and 1 base for J; bases not matched to a gene: 6. The CDR3 nucleotides are TGTGCCAGCACCTTTAGACAGGGGTCCTACGAGCAGTACTTC. It encodes CASTFRQGSYEQYF.